The 4 T cell receptor beta chains below were found in one sample sequenced in a study of T cells after yellow fever vaccination. In TCRdb, the 5' RACE reads were re-called with MiXCR into one record per CDR3 protein. The table lists around 330,000 distinct CDR3 sequences, approximately 3.9% of them singletons. The material was PBMCs, obtained on the day of the yellow fever booster vaccination. These receptors all come from a man between 18 and 29 years old who received the YFV17D yellow fever vaccine.

V is TRBV19 and J is TRBJ2-2; tentative D call: TRBD1 (5 bases). Per the germline V gene, CDR1 is LNHDA and CDR2 is SQIVND (reference sequence). V gave up 8 bases and J gave up 3 bases, with 16 bases separating them. This CDR3 comprises 15 residues. In nucleotides, the CDR3 is TGTGCCAGTCTAGGGTCGATGGGGCACACCGGGGAGCTGTTTTTT. Translating it yields CASLGSMGHTGELFF.

This chain links TRBV12-3 or TRBV12-4 with TRBJ2-1; 11 positions agree with TRBD2. The CDR3 has 19 residues. V was clipped by 5 bases and J by 8 bases; unmatched bases: 20. CDR3 sequence (DNA): TGTGCCAGCAGTCCGTACCCGGAGGGGACTAGCGGAGCGGTCCATGAGCAGTTCTTC. This gives the protein CASSPYPEGTSGAVHEQFF.

This clonotype has ten or more counts. The chain has TRBV5-1 and TRBJ2-3; 14 nucleotides align to TRBD2. This CDR3 spans 18 amino acids. The germline V gene encodes CDR1 SGHRS and CDR2 YFSETQ. Losses at the gene ends were 3 bases for V and 4 bases for J; bases not matched to a gene: 10. The chain's CDR3 is CASSSSTSGGAFADTQYF. DNA for the CDR3: TGCGCCAGCAGCTCGTCGACTAGCGGGGGGGCATTCGCAGATACGCAGTATTTT.

The V gene is TRBV20-1, the J gene TRBJ2-5; 12 bases are shared with TRBD2. CDR3 length: 17 amino acids. Germline loops: CDR1 DFQATT, CDR2 SNEGSKA (reference sequence). With 6 bases clipped from V and 7 bases from J, the junction kept 18 bases outside the gene matches. In nucleotides, the CDR3 is TGCAGTGCAGGGGACTGTGGGCTAGCGGGGGGGCCGGGGACCCAGTACTTC. Its translation is CSAGDCGLAGGPGTQYF.